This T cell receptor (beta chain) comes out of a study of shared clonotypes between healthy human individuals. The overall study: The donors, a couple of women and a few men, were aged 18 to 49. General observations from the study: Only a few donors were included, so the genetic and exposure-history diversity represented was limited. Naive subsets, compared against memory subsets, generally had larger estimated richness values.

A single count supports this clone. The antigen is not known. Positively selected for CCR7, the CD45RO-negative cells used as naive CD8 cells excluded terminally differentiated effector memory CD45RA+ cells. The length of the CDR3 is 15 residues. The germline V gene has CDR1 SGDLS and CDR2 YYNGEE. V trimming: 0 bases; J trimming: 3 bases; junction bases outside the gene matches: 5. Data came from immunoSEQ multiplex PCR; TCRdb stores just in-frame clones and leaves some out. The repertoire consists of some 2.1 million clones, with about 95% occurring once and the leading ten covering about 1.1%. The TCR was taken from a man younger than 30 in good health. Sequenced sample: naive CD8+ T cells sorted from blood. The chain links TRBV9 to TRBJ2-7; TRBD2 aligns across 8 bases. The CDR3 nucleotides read TGTGCCAGCAGCGTAGATGGGACTAGTAGCTACGAGCAGTACTTC. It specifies CASSVDGTSSYEQYF.